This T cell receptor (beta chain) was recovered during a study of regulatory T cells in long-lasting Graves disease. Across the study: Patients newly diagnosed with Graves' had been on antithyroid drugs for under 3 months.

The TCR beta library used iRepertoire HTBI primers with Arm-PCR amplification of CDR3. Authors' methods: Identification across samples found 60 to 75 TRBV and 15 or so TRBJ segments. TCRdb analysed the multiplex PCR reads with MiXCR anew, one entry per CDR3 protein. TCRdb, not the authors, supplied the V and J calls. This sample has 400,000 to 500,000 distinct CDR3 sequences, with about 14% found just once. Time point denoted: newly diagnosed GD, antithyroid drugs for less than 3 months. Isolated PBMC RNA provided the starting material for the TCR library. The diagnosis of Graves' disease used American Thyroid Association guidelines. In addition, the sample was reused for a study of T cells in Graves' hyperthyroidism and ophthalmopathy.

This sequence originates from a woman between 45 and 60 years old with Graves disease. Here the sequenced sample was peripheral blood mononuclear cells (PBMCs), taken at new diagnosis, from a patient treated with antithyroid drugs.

The CDR3 nucleotides read TGTGCCAGCAGTTTAGGGGACAGACCAACCTACGAGCAGTACTTC. It encodes CASSLGDRPTYEQYF. The genes are TRBV28 and TRBJ2-7, with 7 nucleotides matching TRBD1. Looked up from germline, CDR1 is MDHEN and CDR2 is SYDVKM. The CDR3 runs 15 residues. V gave up 2 bases and J gave up 2 bases; unmatched junction bases: 6.